The 24 T cell receptor beta chains listed next were all sequenced from one sample in a study of T cell changes during pregnancy in multiple sclerosis. Generated by immunoSEQ multiplex PCR, the TCRdb table keeps only in-frame clones and is missing some. The top ten hold approximately 0.4% of the sample, which has about 49,000 clones, around nine tenths seen once. The specimen was CD4+ T cells from peripheral blood mononuclear cells, collected in the second trimester of pregnancy. The receptors were sampled from a female donor in good health, enrolled as a control in a pregnancy study.

This clone was found a few times. The V call is TRBV19, the J call TRBJ1-4; 10 bases match TRBD1. Germline V gene data show CDR1 as LNHDA and CDR2 as SQIVND (reference sequence). CDR3 length equals 14 residues. The trim removed 9 bases at V and 8 bases at J, leaving 9 bases unmatched. As DNA, the CDR3 is TGTGCCAGCCATGGGACAGGGGCGCGGGAAAAACTGTTTTTT. This sequence encodes CASHGTGAREKLFF.

The chain couples TRBV5-6 to TRBJ2-2, with D tentatively TRBD1 (5 bases). The V gene lost 6 bases and the J gene lost 6 bases, with 12 bases spanning the gap. CDR1 is SGHDT, CDR2 YYEEEE, per germline. This CDR3 is built from 13 residues. The CDR3 coding sequence is TGTGCCAGCATGGCAGGGCGATCCGGGGAGCTGTTTTTT. Translated: CASMAGRSGELFF.

This chain joins TRBV7-9 and TRBJ1-3, with D maybe TRBD1 (5 bases). CDR3 length: 15 amino acids. Trimming took 5 bases from V and 0 from J, leaving 11 bases between them. Germline CDR1 and CDR2: SEHNR and FQNEAQ (reference sequence). CDR3 loop: CASSPDRHSGNTIYF. The DNA for the CDR3 is TGTGCCAGCAGCCCTGACAGACACTCTGGAAACACCATATATTTT.

The chain links TRBV30 to TRBJ1-5; D uncertain. V was cut by 1 base and J by 4 bases, with 5 bases left in between. CDR1 and CDR2 (germline): GTSNPN, SVGIG (reference sequence). The CDR3 has 12 residues. CDR3 in amino acids: CAWSGRNQPQHF. The CDR3 coding sequence is TGTGCCTGGAGTGGCAGAAATCAGCCCCAGCATTTT.

J is TRBJ1-1 and V is TRBV7-2; no clear D. CDR3 length equals 13 residues. From germline, CDR1 is SGHTA and CDR2 FQGNSA. V was clipped by 3 bases and J by 3 bases, with 8 bases between them. In DNA, the CDR3 is TGTGCCAGCAGCTTTTACATTGACACTGAAGCTTTCTTT. Translated, it gives CASSFYIDTEAFF.

The chain combines TRBV7-2 with TRBJ1-2, with 12 bases matching TRBD1. Trimming cost V 8 bases and J 8 bases; bases outside gene matches: 9. Looked up from germline, CDR1 is SGHTA and CDR2 is FQGNSA. This CDR3 is 14 amino acids long. CDR3 sequence (DNA): TGTGCCAGCGCGGGACAGGGGGCGATCGGAGGCTACACCTTC. This encodes CASAGQGAIGGYTF.

The J gene is TRBJ1-5, the V gene TRBV2; D gene uncertain. V gave up 1 base and J gave up 7 bases, with 11 bases separating them. This CDR3 spans 14 amino acids. Germline CDR1 SNHLY, CDR2 FYNNEI. CDR3 sequence: CASSEGRSGQPQHF. CDR3 in DNA: TGTGCCAGCAGTGAAGGGAGGTCGGGACAGCCCCAGCATTTT.

CDR3 nucleotides: TGTGCCAGCAGCTTATTGGGACAGGGGGTACCAGATACGCAGTATTTT. This encodes CASSLLGQGVPDTQYF. This chain uses TRBV7-9 with TRBJ2-3, with 11 positions matching TRBD1. The germline V gene has CDR1 SEHNR and CDR2 FQNEAQ (reference sequence). V was clipped by 2 bases and J by 4 bases; unmatched bases: 5. This CDR3 has 16 residues.

The count of this clone is one. J is TRBJ1-3 and V is TRBV18; 12 bases match TRBD1. This CDR3 contains 17 residues. Germline lookup yields CDR1 KGHSH and CDR2 LQKENI. V trimming: 3 bases; J trimming: 0 bases; junction bases outside the gene matches: 3. The CDR3 here is CASSPGQGAFSGNTIYF. The CDR3 region has the DNA TGTGCCAGCTCACCGGGACAGGGGGCTTTCTCTGGAAACACCATATATTTT.

The chain combines TRBV15 with TRBJ2-5; TRBD1 matches 11 bases. V trimming: 0 bases; J trimming: 4 bases; junction bases outside the gene matches: 4. Germline V gives CDR1 LNHNV, CDR2 YYDKDF (reference sequence). This CDR3 is built from 16 residues. The CDR3 sequence: CATSRDHGTGGETQYF. The CDR3 coding sequence is TGTGCCACCAGCAGAGATCATGGGACAGGGGGAGAGACCCAGTACTTC.

V usage is TRBV9 and J usage is TRBJ1-2; D is unresolved. The CDR3 is 14 amino acids. V lost 6 bases, J lost 3 bases, and 15 bases lay in between. Germline CDR1 reads SGDLS; CDR2 reads YYNGEE. The CDR3 is CASTPAGGYYGYTF. CDR3 nucleotide sequence: TGTGCCAGCACCCCGGCGGGCGGCTACTATGGCTACACCTTC.

The genes are TRBV27 and TRBJ2-2, with 8 bases fitting TRBD1. CDR1 is MNHEY, CDR2 SMNVEV, per germline (reference sequence). V trimming: 8 bases; J trimming: 3 bases; junction bases outside the gene matches: 20. This CDR3 is built from 19 residues. This CDR3 reads CASFPWTGMRRRYTGELFF. For the CDR3, the DNA is TGTGCCAGCTTCCCATGGACAGGGATGAGGCGGAGATACACCGGGGAGCTGTTTTTT.

V gene TRBV5-1 combines with J gene TRBJ1-1; unclear D gene. CDR1 and CDR2 (germline): SGHRS, YFSETQ. V dropped 4 bases and J dropped 0 bases, with 19 bases sitting between them. There are 17 residues in the CDR3. CDR3 in amino acids: CASSPGEVLIMNTEAFF. DNA for the CDR3: TGCGCCAGCAGCCCCGGGGAGGTCCTTATCATGAACACTGAAGCTTTCTTT.

This clone is medium-sized by share. The V call is TRBV5-4, the J call TRBJ1-2; possibly TRBD1 for D (6 bases). Germline V lookup: CDR1 SGHNT, CDR2 YYREEE (reference sequence). The length of the CDR3 is 15 residues. V was shortened by 3 bases and J by 4 bases, with 16 bases between the two germline ends. CDR3 DNA sequence: TGTGCCAGCAGCTATCCGGGACAAGCCATCTATGGCTACACCTTC. As protein: CASSYPGQAIYGYTF.

The chain couples TRBV6-5 to TRBJ2-7; 7 bases are shared with TRBD1. This CDR3 spans 14 amino acids. Trimming at V came to 5 bases and at J to 3 bases, leaving 7 bases not matched to a gene. Per the germline V gene, CDR1 is MNHEY and CDR2 is SVGAGI. The CDR3 loop reads CASSLRDRHYEQYF. The CDR3, as DNA: TGTGCCAGCAGTCTAAGGGACAGACACTACGAGCAGTACTTC.

The genes are TRBV7-2 and TRBJ1-2; no clear D. V was trimmed by 1 base and J by 0 bases, leaving 12 bases between them. The germline V gene has CDR1 SGHTA and CDR2 FQGNSA. The CDR3 spans 16 residues. The CDR3 is CASSLDLLAANYGYTF. CDR3 DNA sequence: TGTGCCAGCAGCTTAGATCTCTTAGCGGCTAACTATGGCTACACCTTC.

The rearrangement links TRBV5-1 to TRBJ1-2; D is unclear. The CDR3 is 13 residues long. V was shortened by 2 bases and J by 3 bases, with 8 bases between the two germline ends. Germline V CDR1 and CDR2: SGHRS, YFSETQ. The CDR3 coding sequence is TGCGCCAGCAGCTTCCCGGGTGACTATGGCTACACCTTC. This encodes CASSFPGDYGYTF. The full variable domain, its missing parts supplied by reference TRBV5-1 and TRBJ1-2, is KAGVTQTPRYLIKTRGQQVTLSCSPISGHRSVSWYQQTPGQGLQFLFEYFSETQRNKGNFPGRFSGRQFSNSRSEMNVSTLELGDSALYLCASSFPGDYGYTFGSGTRLTVV.

This clone was found once. This rearrangement joins TRBV5-6 to TRBJ2-1; the D gene is possibly TRBD2 (6 bases). The CDR3 spans 16 residues. With 4 bases removed from V and 4 bases from J, the gap between germline ends came to 18 bases. Germline CDR1 and CDR2: SGHDT and YYEEEE. The CDR3 is CASSATPLLAYNEQFF. The CDR3 DNA is TGTGCCAGCAGCGCCACCCCGTTGCTAGCGTACAATGAGCAGTTCTTC.

The CDR3 here is CASSLGQLNYGYTF. DNA for the CDR3: TGCGCCAGCAGCTTGGGACAGCTAAACTATGGCTACACCTTC. This chain links TRBV5-1 with TRBJ1-2, with TRBD1 as a possible D gene (5 bases). The germline gives CDR1 SGHRS, CDR2 YFSETQ. The CDR3 sequence is 14 residues long. Trimming stripped 0 bases from V and 2 bases from J, with 8 bases between. Full variable domain (rest looked up from reference TRBV5-1 and TRBJ1-2): KAGVTQTPRYLIKTRGQQVTLSCSPISGHRSVSWYQQTPGQGLQFLFEYFSETQRNKGNFPGRFSGRQFSNSRSEMNVSTLELGDSALYLCASSLGQLNYGYTFGSGTRLTVV.

The chain recombines TRBV18 with TRBJ1-5; D ambiguous. Per germline, CDR1 KGHSH and CDR2 LQKENI. The CDR3 has 15 amino acids. Trimming stripped 4 bases from V and 2 bases from J, with 12 bases between. CDR3 protein: CASSQSEDRNQPQHF. The CDR3 nucleotides are TGTGCCAGCTCACAATCGGAGGATCGCAATCAGCCCCAGCATTTT. Full variable domain (remainder filled in from reference TRBV18 and TRBJ1-5): NAGVMQNPRHLVRRRGQEARLRCSPMKGHSHVYWYRQLPEEGLKFMVYLQKENIIDESGMPKERFSAEFPKEGPSILRIQQVVRGDSAAYFCASSQSEDRNQPQHFGDGTRLSIL.

The CDR3 sequence: CASSLAMTGGRTQYF. CDR3 sequence (DNA): TGTGCCAGCAGCTTAGCCATGACAGGGGGAAGGACCCAGTACTTC. The chain uses TRBV7-9 and TRBJ2-5; 9 nucleotides align to TRBD1. The CDR3 is 15 residues long. Germline loops: CDR1 SEHNR, CDR2 FQNEAQ (reference sequence). V dropped 0 bases and J dropped 7; count of bases not matched to a gene: 6.

J is TRBJ2-2 and V is TRBV7-2; a possible D gene is TRBD2 (5 bases). V was shortened by 2 bases and J by 5 bases, with 12 bases between the two germline ends. CDR1 is SGHTA and CDR2 is FQGNSA in the germline V gene. The CDR3 totals 15 residues. DNA for the CDR3: TGTGCCAGCAGCTTAAGAACGGGGTCAACCGGGGAGCTGTTTTTT. Protein sequence: CASSLRTGSTGELFF.

On this clone itself: Other DNA sequences in this specimen translate into the identical CDR3. This chain joins TRBV2 and TRBJ1-5; D is possibly TRBD1 (5 bases). The V end lost 8 bases, the J end lost 7 bases, and 18 bases lay between the germline ends. CDR1 SNHLY and CDR2 FYNNEI come from the germline V gene. CDR3 length equals 14 residues. CDR3 in DNA: TGTGCCAGCGCTCCGACAGTTCGCTACCAGCCCCAGCATTTT. Its translation: CASAPTVRYQPQHF. Combining the CDR3 with reference TRBV2 and TRBJ1-5 gives the whole variable domain EPEVTQTPSHQVTQMGQEVILRCVPISNHLYFYWYRQILGQKVEFLVSFYNNEISEKSEIFDDQFSVERPDGSNFTLKIRSTKLEDSAMYFCASAPTVRYQPQHFGDGTRLSIL.

The CDR3 region has the DNA TGTGCCAGCAGCCCGTACTCCGATGAGCAGTTCTTC. This codes for CASSPYSDEQFF. This sequence joins TRBV5-4 and TRBJ2-1; D not certain. The germline V gene encodes CDR1 SGHNT and CDR2 YYREEE (reference sequence). V was trimmed by 4 bases and J by 8 bases, leaving 10 bases between them. The CDR3 consists of 12 residues.